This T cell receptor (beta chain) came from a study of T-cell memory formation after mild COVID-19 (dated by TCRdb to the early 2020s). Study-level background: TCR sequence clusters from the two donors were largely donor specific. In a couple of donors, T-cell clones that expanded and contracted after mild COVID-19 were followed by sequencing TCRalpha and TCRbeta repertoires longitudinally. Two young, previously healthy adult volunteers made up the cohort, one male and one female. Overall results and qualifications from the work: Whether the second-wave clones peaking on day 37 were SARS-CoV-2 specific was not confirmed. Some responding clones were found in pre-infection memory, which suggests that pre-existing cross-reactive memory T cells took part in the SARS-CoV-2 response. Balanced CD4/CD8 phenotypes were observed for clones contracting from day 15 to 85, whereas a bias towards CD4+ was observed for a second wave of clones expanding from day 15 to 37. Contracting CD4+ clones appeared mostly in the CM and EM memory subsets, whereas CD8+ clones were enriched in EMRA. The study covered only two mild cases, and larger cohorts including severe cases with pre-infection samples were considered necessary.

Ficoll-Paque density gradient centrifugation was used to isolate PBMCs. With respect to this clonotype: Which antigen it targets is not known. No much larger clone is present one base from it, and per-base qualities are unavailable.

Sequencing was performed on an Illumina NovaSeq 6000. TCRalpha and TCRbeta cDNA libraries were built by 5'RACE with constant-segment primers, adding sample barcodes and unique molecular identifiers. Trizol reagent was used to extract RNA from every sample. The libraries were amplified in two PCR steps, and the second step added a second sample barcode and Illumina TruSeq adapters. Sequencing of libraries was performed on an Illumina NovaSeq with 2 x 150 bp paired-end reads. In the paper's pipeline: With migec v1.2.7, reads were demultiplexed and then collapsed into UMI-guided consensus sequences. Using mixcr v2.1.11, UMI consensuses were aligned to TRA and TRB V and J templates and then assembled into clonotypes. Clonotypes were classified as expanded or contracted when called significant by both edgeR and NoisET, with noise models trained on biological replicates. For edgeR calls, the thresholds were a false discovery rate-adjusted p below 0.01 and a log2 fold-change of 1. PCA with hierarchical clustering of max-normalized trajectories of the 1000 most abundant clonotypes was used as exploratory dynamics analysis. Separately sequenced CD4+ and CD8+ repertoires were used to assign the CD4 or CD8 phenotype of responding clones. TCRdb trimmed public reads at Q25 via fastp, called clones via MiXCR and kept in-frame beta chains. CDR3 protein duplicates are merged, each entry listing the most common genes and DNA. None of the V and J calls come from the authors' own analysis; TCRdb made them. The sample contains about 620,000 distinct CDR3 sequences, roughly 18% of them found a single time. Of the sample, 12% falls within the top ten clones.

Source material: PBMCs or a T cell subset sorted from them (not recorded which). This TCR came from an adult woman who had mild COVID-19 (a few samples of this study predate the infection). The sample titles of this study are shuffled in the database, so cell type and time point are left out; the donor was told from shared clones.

The CDR3 here reads CASSTKTGAGANVLTF. The DNA sequence reads TGTGCCAGCAGTACCAAAACAGGGGCTGGGGCCAACGTCCTGACTTTC. The chain was built from TRBV6-6 and TRBJ2-6; the central 7 bases match TRBD1. The CDR3 numbers 16 residues from cysteine through phenylalanine. Only CDR3 DNA is held: 48 bases, read in frame from base 1. The junction shows trimming of 5 bases on V and 2 bases on J, and the gene matches do not reach 6 bases of it. From a lookup of the germline V gene (reference sequence), CDR1 and CDR2 are MNHNY and SVGAGI.